One TCR beta chain is described in this entry. Its antigen is unknown. Use of 60 Vbeta and 13 Jbeta primers characterized the PCR. Sequencing was performed with immunoSEQ multiplex PCR; in TCRdb, only in-frame clones are kept and a portion is missing. The repertoire has fewer than 150,000 clones, approximately 83% of them found once; the top ten carry less than 3%. These data belong to a study of cytomegalovirus exposure and HLA in healthy donors. Regarding the study as a whole: In vitro assays verified that a few CMV-associated chains recognized CMV antigens specifically. Apart from CMV serostatus, no immune exposure information was available. Later analysis placed DRB1 highest and HLA-C lowest in TCR association rates, which differed by HLA locus. The authors enumerated roughly 180 TCR beta chains as linked to cytomegalovirus.

The receptor's source is a male donor in good health and CMV-seronegative. Sequencing used PBMCs.

This CDR3 reads CASSPGLAVQVEQFF. The CDR3, as DNA: TGTGCCAGCAGTCCGGGACTAGCCGTGCAAGTTGAGCAGTTCTTC. This chain connects TRBV27 to TRBJ2-1, with TRBD2 matching 9 bases. The junction had 11 bases not matched to a gene; V was cut back by 5 bases and J by 9 bases. Germline loops: CDR1 MNHEY, CDR2 SMNVEV (reference sequence). The CDR3 has 15 amino acids.